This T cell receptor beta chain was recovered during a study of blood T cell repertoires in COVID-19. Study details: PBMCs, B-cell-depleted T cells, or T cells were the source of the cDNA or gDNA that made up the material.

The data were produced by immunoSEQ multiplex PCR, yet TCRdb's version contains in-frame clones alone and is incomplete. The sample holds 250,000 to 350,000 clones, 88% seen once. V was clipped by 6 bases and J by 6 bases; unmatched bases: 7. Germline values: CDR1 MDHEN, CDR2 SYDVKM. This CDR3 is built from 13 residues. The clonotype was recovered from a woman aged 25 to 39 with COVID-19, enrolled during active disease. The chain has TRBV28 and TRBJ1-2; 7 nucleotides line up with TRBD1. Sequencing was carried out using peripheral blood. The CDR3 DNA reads TGTGCCAGCAGACCCGACAGGGTTAATGGCTACACCTTC. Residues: CASRPDRVNGYTF.